This paragraph covers one T cell receptor (beta chain) sequence. Sequencing used immunoSEQ multiplex PCR; TCRdb keeps in-frame clones, though not all of them. The table lists under 250,000 clones, roughly 78% of them singletons. These data belong to a study of blood T cell repertoires in COVID-19. For the study at large: From T cells, B-cell-depleted T cells, or PBMCs came the material, which was cDNA or gDNA.

This CDR3 spans 16 amino acids. V dropped 6 bases and J dropped 3; count of bases not matched to a gene: 9. The sequence was collected from a woman in her forties with acute or convalescent COVID-19. This rearrangement joins TRBV23-1 to TRBJ1-1; 11 bases fit TRBD1. TRBV23-1 is known as an ORF, though its function is uncertain. Sequencing was performed on peripheral blood. CDR3 amino acids: CASRRPGQGEDTEAFF. In DNA, the CDR3 is TGCGCCAGCAGACGCCCGGGACAGGGGGAGGACACTGAAGCTTTCTTT.